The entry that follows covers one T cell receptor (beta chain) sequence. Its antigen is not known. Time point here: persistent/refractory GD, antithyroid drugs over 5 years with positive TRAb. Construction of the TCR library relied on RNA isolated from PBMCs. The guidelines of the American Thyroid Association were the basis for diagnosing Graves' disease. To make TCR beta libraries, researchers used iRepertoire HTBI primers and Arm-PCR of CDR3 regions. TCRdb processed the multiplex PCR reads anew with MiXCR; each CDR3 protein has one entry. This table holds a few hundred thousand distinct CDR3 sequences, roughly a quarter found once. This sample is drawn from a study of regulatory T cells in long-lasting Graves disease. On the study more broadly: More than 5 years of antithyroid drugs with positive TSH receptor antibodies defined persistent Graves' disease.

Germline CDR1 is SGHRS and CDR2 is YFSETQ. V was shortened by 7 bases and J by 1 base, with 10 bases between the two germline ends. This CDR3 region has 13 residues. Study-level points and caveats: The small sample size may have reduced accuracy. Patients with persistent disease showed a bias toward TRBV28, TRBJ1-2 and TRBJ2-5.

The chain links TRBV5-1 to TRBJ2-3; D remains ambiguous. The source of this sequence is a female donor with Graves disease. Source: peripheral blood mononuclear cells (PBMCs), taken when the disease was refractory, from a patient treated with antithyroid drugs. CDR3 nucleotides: TGCGCCAGCGGATTTTCGGGCACAGATACGCAGTATTTT. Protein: CASGFSGTDTQYF.